The TCR beta chain described here comes from a study of OX40 agonist ivuxolimab in advanced cancers. Study-wide context: The study treated patients with ivuxolimab, an agonistic anti-OX40 (CD134) antibody. Partial responses were achieved by three patients, one with hepatocellular carcinoma and two with cutaneous melanoma. Aged roughly 20 to 85 with a mean of approximately 60 years, they were around 83% male.

Concerning this clone itself: Its antigen is still unknown.

Study-wide results and limits: There were also nonresponders showing low normalized T-cell clonal expansion.

The table came from immunoSEQ multiplex PCR; TCRdb's copy has only in-frame clones and leaves some out. Of under 85,000 clones listed, 85% to 95% are singletons. The receptor was derived from an adult with an advanced solid tumor such as melanoma, head and neck, liver or kidney cancer. The sample in question was CD4+ or CD8+ T cells sorted from blood, obtained in a trial of the OX40 agonist ivuxolimab.

The CDR3 here is CASNLGTGSYGYTF. In nucleotides, the CDR3 is TGTGCCAGTAACCTCGGGACAGGGAGTTATGGCTACACCTTC. V is TRBV19 and J is TRBJ1-2; 9 bases are shared with TRBD1. Germline CDR1 LNHDA, CDR2 SQIVND (reference sequence). V shed 7 bases and J 5 bases; nucleotides not matched to a gene: 8. This CDR3 contains 14 residues.